This entry lists 5 T cell receptor beta chains sequenced from one sample in a study of blood T cell repertoires in COVID-19. TCRdb keeps only in-frame clones here, not all; method: immunoSEQ multiplex PCR. The top ten clones hold approximately 9.5% of a sample with about 250,000 clones, more than 85% of them seen once. The specimen sequenced was PBMCs or T cells enriched from blood (not recorded which). The receptors shown here come from a man aged 40-49 years who had recovered from COVID-19.

The chain combines TRBV4-1 with TRBJ1-2, with TRBD1 as a possible D gene (5 bases). Trimming shortened V by 1 base and J by 4 bases, and 13 bases separated the two germline ends. This CDR3 has 15 residues. Germline CDR1 and CDR2: MGHRA and YSYEKL. CDR3 coding DNA: TGCGCCAGCAGCCAAGCCGGGGGACTTTTCTATGGCTACACCTTC. Translated: CASSQAGGLFYGYTF.

This rearrangement joins TRBV11-2 to TRBJ1-3; D call uncertain. The germline V and J ends were trimmed by 8 bases and 4 bases, with 18 bases remaining between them. The CDR3 loop spans 15 amino acids. CDR1 SGHAT and CDR2 FQNNGV come from the germline V gene. The CDR3: CASRGLMGHGNTIYF. The CDR3 region has the DNA TGTGCCAGCCGCGGGCTGATGGGCCACGGAAACACCATATATTTT.

The V and J genes are TRBV6-1 and TRBJ2-1; the match to TRBD2 covers 7 bases. Per the germline V gene, CDR1 is MNHNS and CDR2 is SASEGT. V shed 2 bases, J shed 8 bases, and the junction held 12 bases outside the gene matches. This CDR3 has 16 residues. CDR3 protein: CASSESRDYSVDEQFF. CDR3 coding DNA: TGTGCCAGCAGTGAATCTCGGGACTACTCCGTCGATGAGCAGTTCTTC.

The count of this clone is one. The chain employs TRBV7-9 and TRBJ1-1, with D perhaps TRBD1 (5 bases). V gave up 5 bases and J gave up 4 bases, with 11 bases separating them. The CDR3 is made up of 13 amino acids. The germline V gene encodes CDR1 SEHNR and CDR2 FQNEAQ (reference sequence). Written as DNA, the CDR3 is TGTGCCAGCAGCCTGGAGGGGTCCACTGAAGCTTTCTTT. It codes for CASSLEGSTEAFF. The complete variable domain, with remaining parts taken from reference TRBV7-9 and TRBJ1-1, reads DTGVSQNPRHKITKRGQNVTFRCDPISEHNRLYWYRQTLGQGPEFLTYFQNEAQLEKSRLLSDRFSAERPKGSFSTLEIQRTEQGDSAMYLCASSLEGSTEAFFGQGTRLTVV.

This chain uses TRBV19 with TRBJ1-6; 8 positions agree with TRBD1. V dropped 6 bases and J dropped 9; count of bases not matched to a gene: 10. The CDR3 runs 15 residues. The germline gives CDR1 LNHDA, CDR2 SQIVND (reference sequence). The CDR3 loop reads CASSPRQGSGSPLHF. CDR3 coding DNA: TGTGCCAGTAGCCCTAGACAGGGGAGCGGTTCACCCCTCCACTTT.